Listed below are T cell receptor beta chains from one sample, sequenced in a study of sequential checkpoint blockade in melanoma. Data came from immunoSEQ multiplex PCR; TCRdb stores just in-frame clones and leaves some out. The table shows about 4,700 clones, with about a fifth occurring only once. The input for sequencing was tumor tissue (inferred from file names), taken from a patient given nivolumab and ipilimumab in sequence. The receptors originated from a human donor with melanoma. Each CDR3 is given with its conserved first and last residue. Fields, in order: CDR3 protein, CDR3 DNA, clone size, D gene, J gene, V gene. D genes are given only for firm matches. Expanded clones get a size class; other rows say once, few or many, or leave the size out.

cdr3_aa: CAWMYLEDDGYTF
cdr3_nt: TGTGCCTGGATGTATCTCGAGGACGATGGCTACACCTTC
clone_size: .
d_call: .
j_call: TRBJ1-2
v_call: TRBV30

cdr3_aa: CASSQGDMNTEAFF
cdr3_nt: TGTGCCAGCAGCCAAGGGGACATGAACACTGAAGCTTTCTTT
clone_size: .
d_call: .
j_call: TRBJ1-1
v_call: TRBV6-8

cdr3_aa: CASRLAGTDTQYF
cdr3_nt: TGTGCCAGTCGACTAGCGGGGACAGATACGCAGTATTTT
clone_size: .
d_call: TRBD2
j_call: TRBJ2-3
v_call: TRBV19

cdr3_aa: CASSIGAAGNEQFF
cdr3_nt: TGTGCCAGTAGTATTGGGGCAGCGGGGAATGAGCAGTTCTTC
clone_size: few
d_call: TRBD2
j_call: TRBJ2-1
v_call: TRBV19

cdr3_aa: CASSTTLDRGMNEQFF
cdr3_nt: TGCGCCAGCAGCACAACCTTGGACAGGGGGATGAATGAGCAGTTCTTC
clone_size: many
d_call: TRBD1
j_call: TRBJ2-1
v_call: TRBV23-1

cdr3_aa: CASEGSSNSPLHF
cdr3_nt: TGTGCCAGCGAAGGCAGTTCTAATTCACCCCTCCACTTT
clone_size: few
d_call: .
j_call: TRBJ1-6
v_call: TRBV9

cdr3_aa: CASSLTGAGGQGYTF
cdr3_nt: TGTGCCAGCAGTTTAACCGGCGCAGGGGGTCAGGGCTACACCTTC
clone_size: few
d_call: TRBD1
j_call: TRBJ1-2
v_call: TRBV28

cdr3_aa: CASSLGGTGVQPQHF
cdr3_nt: TGTGCCAGTAGTCTAGGCGGGACAGGGGTTCAGCCCCAGCATTTT
clone_size: .
d_call: TRBD1
j_call: TRBJ1-5
v_call: TRBV19

cdr3_aa: CASSSTLAGSGLFF
cdr3_nt: TGCGCCAGCAGCTCAACTCTAGCGGGGTCTGGGCTGTTTTTT
clone_size: .
d_call: TRBD2
j_call: TRBJ2-2
v_call: TRBV5-1

cdr3_aa: CASSWGASGRIGNEQYF
cdr3_nt: TGTGCCAGCAGCTGGGGGGCTAGCGGCCGGATCGGGAACGAGCAGTACTTC
clone_size: few
d_call: .
j_call: TRBJ2-7
v_call: TRBV11-3

cdr3_aa: CASTPGGGESQPQHF
cdr3_nt: TGTGCCAGCACCCCTGGGGGGGGCGAGAGTCAGCCCCAGCATTTT
clone_size: medium-sized
d_call: .
j_call: TRBJ1-5
v_call: TRBV28

cdr3_aa: CASSIGQLAYEQYF
cdr3_nt: TGTGCCAGTAGTATCGGACAGCTAGCCTACGAGCAGTACTTC
clone_size: once
d_call: .
j_call: TRBJ2-7
v_call: TRBV19

cdr3_aa: CASSRDRVSLNTEAFF
cdr3_nt: TGTGCCAGCAGCCGGGACAGGGTTTCGCTGAACACTGAAGCTTTCTTT
clone_size: few
d_call: TRBD1
j_call: TRBJ1-1
v_call: TRBV9

cdr3_aa: CASSLKGQGSTFCTF
cdr3_nt: TGTGCCAGCAGCTTAAAAGGACAGGGTAGTACGTTTTGCACCTTC
clone_size: few
d_call: TRBD1
j_call: TRBJ1-2
v_call: TRBV11-3

cdr3_aa: CASSYPSTFPRELFF
cdr3_nt: TGTGCCAGCAGTTACCCCTCGACATTTCCGCGGGAGCTGTTTTTT
clone_size: .
d_call: .
j_call: TRBJ2-2
v_call: TRBV6-8

cdr3_aa: CASSYSGIDRGDGYTF
cdr3_nt: TGTGCCAGCAGTTACTCGGGGATAGACAGGGGTGATGGCTACACCTTC
clone_size: few
d_call: TRBD1
j_call: TRBJ1-2
v_call: TRBV6-8

cdr3_aa: CASSPTDPVRSGNTIYF
cdr3_nt: TGTGCCAGCAGCCCAACCGATCCCGTAAGATCCGGAAACACCATATATTTT
clone_size: .
d_call: .
j_call: TRBJ1-3
v_call: TRBV6-8

cdr3_aa: CASSIWPTAAFF
cdr3_nt: TGTGCCAGTAGTATATGGCCCACGGCAGCTTTCTTT
clone_size: .
d_call: .
j_call: TRBJ1-1
v_call: TRBV19

cdr3_aa: CASSQDAGVAFF
cdr3_nt: TGTGCCAGCAGCCAAGATGCAGGCGTGGCTTTCTTT
clone_size: .
d_call: .
j_call: TRBJ1-1
v_call: TRBV14

cdr3_aa: CASSARGWNTEAFF
cdr3_nt: TGTGCCAGCAGCGCCCGGGGGTGGAACACTGAAGCTTTCTTT
clone_size: medium-sized
d_call: .
j_call: TRBJ1-1
v_call: TRBV11-3

cdr3_aa: CASSLRGTNEKLFF
cdr3_nt: TGTGCCAGCAGCCTGCGAGGGACTAATGAAAAACTGTTTTTT
clone_size: medium-sized
d_call: .
j_call: TRBJ1-4
v_call: TRBV11-3

cdr3_aa: CASSGGTVRKLFF
cdr3_nt: TGTGCCAGTAGTGGAGGGACAGTGCGAAAACTGTTTTTT
clone_size: few
d_call: TRBD1
j_call: TRBJ1-4
v_call: TRBV19

cdr3_aa: CASSFAEQGTAFF
cdr3_nt: TGCGCCAGCAGCTTTGCCGAACAGGGGACGGCTTTCTTT
clone_size: medium-sized
d_call: TRBD1
j_call: TRBJ1-1
v_call: TRBV23-1

cdr3_aa: CASSVRQGTDTQYF
cdr3_nt: TGTGCCAGCAGCGTCAGACAGGGTACAGATACGCAGTATTTT
clone_size: .
d_call: TRBD1
j_call: TRBJ2-3
v_call: TRBV9

cdr3_aa: CASTPGGLAGYTF
cdr3_nt: TGCGCCAGCACCCCCGGGGGATTAGCTGGCTACACCTTC
clone_size: few
d_call: .
j_call: TRBJ1-2
v_call: TRBV4-1

cdr3_aa: CASSLIGQAMAQYF
cdr3_nt: TGTGCCAGCAGCTTAATCGGCCAGGCGATGGCCCAGTACTTC
clone_size: medium-sized
d_call: .
j_call: TRBJ2-5
v_call: TRBV11-3

cdr3_aa: CASSYGLAKAGELFF
cdr3_nt: TGTGCCAGCAGCTACGGCCTAGCGAAGGCCGGGGAGCTGTTTTTT
clone_size: many
d_call: .
j_call: TRBJ2-2
v_call: TRBV11-3

cdr3_aa: CAIIPGVHTEAFF
cdr3_nt: TGTGCCATCATTCCAGGGGTCCACACTGAAGCTTTCTTT
clone_size: .
d_call: .
j_call: TRBJ1-1
v_call: TRBV6-8

cdr3_aa: CASSRGQGGVYGYTF
cdr3_nt: TGTGCCAGCAGTAGGGGCCAGGGAGGGGTCTATGGCTACACCTTC
clone_size: .
d_call: .
j_call: TRBJ1-2
v_call: TRBV6-8

cdr3_aa: CASSPYRATNEKLFF
cdr3_nt: TGTGCCAGCAGCCCCTACAGGGCAACTAATGAAAAACTGTTTTTT
clone_size: medium-sized
d_call: .
j_call: TRBJ1-4
v_call: TRBV11-3

cdr3_aa: CASSLLAGSYEQYF
cdr3_nt: TGTGCCAGTAGTTTATTGGCAGGGTCGTACGAGCAGTACTTC
clone_size: large
d_call: .
j_call: TRBJ2-7
v_call: TRBV19

cdr3_aa: CAARDRINTEAFF
cdr3_nt: TGTGCCGCACGGGACAGAATAAACACTGAAGCTTTCTTT
clone_size: .
d_call: TRBD1
j_call: TRBJ1-1
v_call: TRBV28